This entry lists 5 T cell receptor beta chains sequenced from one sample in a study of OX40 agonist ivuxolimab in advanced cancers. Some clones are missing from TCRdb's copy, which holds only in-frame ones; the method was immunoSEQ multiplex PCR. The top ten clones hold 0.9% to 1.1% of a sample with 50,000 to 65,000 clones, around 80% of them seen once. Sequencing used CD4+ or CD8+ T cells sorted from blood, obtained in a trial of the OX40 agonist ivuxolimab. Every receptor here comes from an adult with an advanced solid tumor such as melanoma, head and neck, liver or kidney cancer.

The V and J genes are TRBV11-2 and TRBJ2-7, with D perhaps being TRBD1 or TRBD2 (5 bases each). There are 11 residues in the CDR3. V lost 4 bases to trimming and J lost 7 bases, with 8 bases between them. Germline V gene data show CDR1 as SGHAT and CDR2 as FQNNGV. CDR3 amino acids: CASSWGSEQYF. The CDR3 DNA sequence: TGTGCCAGCAGCTGGGGGAGTGAGCAGTACTTC. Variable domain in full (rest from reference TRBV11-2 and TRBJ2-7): EAGVAQSPRYKIIEKRQSVAFWCNPISGHATLYWYQQILGQGPKLLIQFQNNGVVDDSQLPKDRFSAERLKGVDSTLKIQPAKLEDSAVYLCASSWGSEQYFGPGTRLTVT.

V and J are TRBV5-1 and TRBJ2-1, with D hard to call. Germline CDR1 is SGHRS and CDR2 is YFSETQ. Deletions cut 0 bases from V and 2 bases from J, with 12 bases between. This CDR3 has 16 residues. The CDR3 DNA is TGCGCCAGCAGCTTGGGCGGTGCGTCAGCCTACAATGAGCAGTTCTTC. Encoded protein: CASSLGGASAYNEQFF.

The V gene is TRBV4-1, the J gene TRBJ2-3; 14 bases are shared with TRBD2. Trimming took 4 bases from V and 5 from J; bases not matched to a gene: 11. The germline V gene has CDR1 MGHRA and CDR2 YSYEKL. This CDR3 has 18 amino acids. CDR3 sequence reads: CASSLKYRLAGGLDTQYF. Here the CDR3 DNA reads TGCGCCAGCAGCCTTAAATATCGACTAGCGGGGGGGTTAGATACGCAGTATTTT.

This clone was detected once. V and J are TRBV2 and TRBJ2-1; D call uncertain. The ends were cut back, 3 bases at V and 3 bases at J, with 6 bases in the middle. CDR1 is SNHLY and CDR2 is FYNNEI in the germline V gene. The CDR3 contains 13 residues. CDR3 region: CASSEDLYNEQFF. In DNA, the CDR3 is TGTGCCAGCAGTGAGGACCTCTACAATGAGCAGTTCTTC.

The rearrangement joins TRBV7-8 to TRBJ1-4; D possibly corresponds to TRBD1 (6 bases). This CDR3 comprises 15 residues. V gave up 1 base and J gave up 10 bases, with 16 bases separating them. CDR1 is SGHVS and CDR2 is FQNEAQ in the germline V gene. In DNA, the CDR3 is TGTGCCAGCAGCTTAGGGTCCAGGGGTATCGGAAAACTGTTTTTT. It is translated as CASSLGSRGIGKLFF.